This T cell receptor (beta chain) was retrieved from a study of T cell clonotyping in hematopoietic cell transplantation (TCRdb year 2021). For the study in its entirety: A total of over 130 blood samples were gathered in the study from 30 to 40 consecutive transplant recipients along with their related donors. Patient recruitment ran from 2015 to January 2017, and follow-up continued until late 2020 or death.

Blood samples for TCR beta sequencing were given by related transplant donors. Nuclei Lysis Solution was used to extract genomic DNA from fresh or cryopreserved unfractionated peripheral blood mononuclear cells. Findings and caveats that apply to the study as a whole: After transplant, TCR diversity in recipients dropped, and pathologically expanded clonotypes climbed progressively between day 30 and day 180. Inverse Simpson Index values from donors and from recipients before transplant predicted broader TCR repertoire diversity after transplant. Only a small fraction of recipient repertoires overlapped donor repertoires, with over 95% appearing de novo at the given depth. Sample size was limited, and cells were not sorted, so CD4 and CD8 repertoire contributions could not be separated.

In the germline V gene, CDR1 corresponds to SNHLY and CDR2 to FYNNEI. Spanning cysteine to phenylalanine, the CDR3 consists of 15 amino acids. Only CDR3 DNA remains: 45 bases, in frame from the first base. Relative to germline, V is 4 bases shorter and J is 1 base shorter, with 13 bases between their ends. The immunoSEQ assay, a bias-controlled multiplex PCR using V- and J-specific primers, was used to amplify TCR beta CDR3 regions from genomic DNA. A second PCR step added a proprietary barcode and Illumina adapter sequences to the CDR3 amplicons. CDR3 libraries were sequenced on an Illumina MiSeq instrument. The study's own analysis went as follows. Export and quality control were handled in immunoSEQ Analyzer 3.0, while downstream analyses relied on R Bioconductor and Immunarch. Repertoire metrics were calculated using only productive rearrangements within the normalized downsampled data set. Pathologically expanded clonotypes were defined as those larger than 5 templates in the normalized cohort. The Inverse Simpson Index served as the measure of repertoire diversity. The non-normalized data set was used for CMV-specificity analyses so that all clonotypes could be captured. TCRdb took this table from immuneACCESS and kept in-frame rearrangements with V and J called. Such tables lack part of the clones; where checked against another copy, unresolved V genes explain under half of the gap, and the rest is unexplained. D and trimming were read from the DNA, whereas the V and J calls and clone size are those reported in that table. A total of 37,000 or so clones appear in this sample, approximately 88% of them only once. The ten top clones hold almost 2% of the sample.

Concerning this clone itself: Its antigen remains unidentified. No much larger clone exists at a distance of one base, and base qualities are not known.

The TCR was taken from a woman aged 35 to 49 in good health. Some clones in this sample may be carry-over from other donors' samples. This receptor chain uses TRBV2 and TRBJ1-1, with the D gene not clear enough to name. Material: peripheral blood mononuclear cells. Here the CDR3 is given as CASSVLSGRNTEAFF. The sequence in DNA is TGTGCCAGCAGTGTCCTTTCCGGGAGGAACACTGAAGCTTTCTTT.